A selection of T cell receptor beta chains follows, all from one sample in a study of T cell responses to AZD1222 COVID-19 vaccine. Clones were read by immunoSEQ multiplex PCR, and TCRdb kept only the in-frame ones, dropping some. The sample holds 150,000 to 200,000 clones, approximately 95% seen once. Sequenced here: peripheral blood, sampled 28 days after the second AZD1222 dose. The receptors come from an adult who received the AZD1222 COVID-19 vaccine. Both conserved end residues are trimmed from each CDR3. D genes are given only for firm matches.

V gene	D gene	J gene	CDR3 protein
TRBV6-5	TRBD2	TRBJ2-5	ASSSGGAGETQY
TRBV11-2	TRBD1	TRBJ1-1	ASSLVKGQGNTEAF
TRBV7-6	TRBD2	TRBJ2-1	ASSGLGGRTSVYNEQF
TRBV7-2	-	TRBJ1-1	ASSSGHSNTEAF
TRBV10-3	TRBD1	TRBJ2-3	AISEGGLADTQY
TRBV7-2	TRBD2	TRBJ2-5	ASSLLRGLGDETQY
TRBV3-1/TRBV3-2	-	TRBJ2-5	ASSHGTQETQY
TRBV10-3	-	TRBJ1-2	AISEIRGSNYGYT
TRBV28	-	TRBJ1-1	ASSLQNTEAF
TRBV3-1/TRBV3-2	-	TRBJ1-1	ASSPQGGTEAF
TRBV5-1	TRBD1	TRBJ2-5	ASSLARTGGETQY
TRBV9	TRBD1	TRBJ1-6	ASSTGGSSYNSPLH
TRBV7-3	TRBD1	TRBJ1-2	ASSSGGTDYGYT
TRBV4-2	TRBD1	TRBJ1-2	ASSQASRTGNYGYT
TRBV19	-	TRBJ1-2	ASSIGGAGYGYT
TRBV2	-	TRBJ1-6	ASTWTSPLH
TRBV2	-	TRBJ1-2	ASSEGYT
TRBV12-3/TRBV12-4	-	TRBJ2-5	ASSLREEETQY